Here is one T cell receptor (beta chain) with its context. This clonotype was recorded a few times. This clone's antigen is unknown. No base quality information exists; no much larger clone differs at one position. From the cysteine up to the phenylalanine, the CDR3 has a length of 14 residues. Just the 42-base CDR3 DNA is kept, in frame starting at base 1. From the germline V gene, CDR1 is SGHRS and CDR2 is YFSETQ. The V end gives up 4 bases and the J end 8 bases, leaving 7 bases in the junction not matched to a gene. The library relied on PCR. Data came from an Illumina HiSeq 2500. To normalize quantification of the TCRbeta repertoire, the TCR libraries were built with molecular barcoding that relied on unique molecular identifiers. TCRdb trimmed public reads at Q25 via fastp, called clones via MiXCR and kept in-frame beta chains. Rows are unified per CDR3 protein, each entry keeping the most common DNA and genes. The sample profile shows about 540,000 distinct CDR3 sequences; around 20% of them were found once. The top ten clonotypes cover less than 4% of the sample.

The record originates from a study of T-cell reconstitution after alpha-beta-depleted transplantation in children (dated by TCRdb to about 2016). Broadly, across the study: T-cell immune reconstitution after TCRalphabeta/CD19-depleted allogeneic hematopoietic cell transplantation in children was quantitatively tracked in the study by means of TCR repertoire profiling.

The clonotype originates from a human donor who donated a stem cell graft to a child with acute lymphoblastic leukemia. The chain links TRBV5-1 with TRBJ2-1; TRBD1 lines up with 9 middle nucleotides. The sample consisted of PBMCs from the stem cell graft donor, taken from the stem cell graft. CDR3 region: CASSGETGGHEQFF. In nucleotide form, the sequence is TGCGCCAGCAGCGGCGAGACAGGGGGGCATGAGCAGTTCTTC.